This TCR beta chain appears in the sequencing data of a study of CXCR3-negative and CXCR3-positive naive CD8 T cells. Overall study: Close to 135 million TRB reads were obtained in total, which works out to about 1.5 +/- 0.3 million per library.

Study outcomes and limitations: Memory cells showed distinct TRBV-TRBJ patterns, while the two naive subsets matched. CXCR3-positive naive cells carried more hydrophobic TRB CDR3s than CXCR3-negative naive cells did.

As regards this clonotype: Its antigen is undetermined.

The libraries of TRB cDNA were constructed through 5' RACE using UMI labels. TCRdb reanalyzed the 5' RACE reads and collapses them to one entry per CDR3 protein, without DNA. Recorded for this sample: 110,000 or so distinct CDR3 sequences. Every CD8+ subset sample held some 300,000 flow-sorted cells, done in triplicate. The clonotype was recovered from a human donor in good health. Some clones in this sample may be carry-over from other donors' samples. The sequenced material came from naive CXCR3+ CD8+ T cells from blood. The subset: CD45RO-CCR7+CD27+CD95- naive CD8+ T cells expressing CXCR3 (TNR3+).

CDR3 protein: CASSSGTQGNYGYTF. The V and J genes are TRBV6-5 and TRBJ1-2; the TCRdb call, TRBD1, lacks DNA for checking. The CDR3 runs 15 residues. CDR1 and CDR2 (germline): MNHEY, SVGAGI.